This T cell receptor (beta chain) was identified in a study of cytomegalovirus exposure and HLA in healthy donors (dated by TCRdb to 2016 to 2017). About the full investigation: According to a later analysis, the 120 or so validation repertoires were produced on the same platform as the 700 or so repertoires of the first cohort. The aim of the study was to test whether cataloging public T cell receptors could identify signatures of past pathogen exposure. Along with the approximately 700-subject first cohort, a separate validation cohort of over a hundred different subjects was used. To predict cytomegalovirus infection status, the study brought together high-throughput TCR immunosequencing, statistical association of individual TCRs with disease status, and machine learning. The research as a whole found: A few of the identified cytomegalovirus-associated TCR beta chains were confirmed in vitro to be specific for cytomegalovirus antigens. It was suggested by the authors that the approach could potentially be generalized to other disease states and immunological phenotypes. Subsequent analysis determined that TCRs grouped into clusters in the first cohort also showed a tendency toward co-occurrence across the 120 or so validation repertoires, and approximately 94% of cluster scores exceeded 0. While some public TCRs were present in many individuals, most TCR sequences turned up only very rarely across donors. The classifier was reported to diagnose cytomegalovirus status with high specificity and sensitivity in both the original cohort and the validation cohort. All 120 or so repertoires were used to score co-occurrence in the validation cohort in a later analysis, because that analysis had no HLA typing for the cohort. A total of roughly 160 TCR beta chains were listed by the study as associated with cytomegalovirus.

Inclusive of the bounding cysteine and phenylalanine, the CDR3 is 14 residues long. The retained sequence is limited to the CDR3, 42 bases, with the frame set at the first base. The germline ends are 8 bases apart after V is trimmed by 2 bases and J by 1 base. CDR1 and CDR2 were assigned from the germline V gene (reference sequence) as MNHEY and SMNVEV. Separate from the approximately 700-subject first cohort, the validation cohort of about 120 subjects was the group to which the donors belonged. Of note for this clone: It lacks a known antigen. The input lacks base qualities; no much larger clone sits a single base away.

The library was prepared using the immunoSEQ multiplex PCR assay. The published analysis was carried out like this. A statistical classification framework was built to diagnose cytomegalovirus status from the catalog of TCR beta chain sequences. TCRdb took this table from immuneACCESS and kept in-frame rearrangements with V and J called. Such tables lack part of the clones; where checked against another copy, unresolved V genes explain under half of the gap, and the rest is unexplained. Clone size and the V and J calls come from that table; the DNA yielded D and trimming. The sample data list tens of thousands of clones, and 84% of these were observed just once. The ten largest clones represent about 12% of the sample.

The rearrangement combines TRBV27 with TRBJ1-1, with the D segment identity uncertain. This sequence originates from a woman between 18 and 29 years old in good health and CMV-seropositive. The sample taken for sequencing was PBMCs. CDR3 loop: CASSLLTENTEAFF. The nucleotides are TGTGCCAGCAGTTTACTAACAGAGAACACTGAAGCTTTCTTT.